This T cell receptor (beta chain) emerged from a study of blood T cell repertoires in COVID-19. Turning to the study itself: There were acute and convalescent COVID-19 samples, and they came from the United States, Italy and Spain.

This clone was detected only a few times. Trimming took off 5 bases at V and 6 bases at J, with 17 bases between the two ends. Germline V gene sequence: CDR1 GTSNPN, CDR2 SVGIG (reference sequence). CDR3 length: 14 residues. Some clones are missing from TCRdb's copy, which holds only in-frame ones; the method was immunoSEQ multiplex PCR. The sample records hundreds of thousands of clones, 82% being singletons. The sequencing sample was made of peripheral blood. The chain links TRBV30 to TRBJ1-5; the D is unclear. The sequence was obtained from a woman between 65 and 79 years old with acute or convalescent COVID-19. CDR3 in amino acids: CAWGQRGFGQPQHF. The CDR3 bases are TGTGCCTGGGGCCAGAGAGGGTTCGGTCAGCCCCAGCATTTT. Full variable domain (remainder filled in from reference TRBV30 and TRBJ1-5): SQTIHQWPATLVQPVGSPLSLECTVEGTSNPNLYWYRQAAGRGLQLLFYSVGIGQISSEVPQNLSASRPQDRQFILSSKKLLLSDSGFYLCAWGQRGFGQPQHFGDGTRLSIL.